The T cell receptor beta chain under discussion was sequenced for a study of CD8+CD57+ T cells in acquired aplastic anemia. Germline-derived CDR1 and CDR2 are LGHDT and YNNKEL (reference sequence). This CDR3 is 13 amino acids long. Only patients with CD8+CD57+ cell expansion on flow cytometry were chosen for sequencing. The diagnosis in all patients was severe acquired aplastic anemia. General observations from the study: Patients and controls had CD8+ Simpson's diversity values that were not significantly distinct.

Profiling of TCR beta VDJ combinations and CDR3 sequences used genomic DNA as template. TCRdb re-derived calls from the reads in MiXCR, one entry per CDR3 protein. The sample contains roughly 200,000 distinct CDR3 sequences, roughly three fifths of which appear only once. This clonotype was picked up many times. The antigen is unknown. A junction boundary mismatches the germline segment, possibly from a read error. V is TRBV3-1 and J is TRBJ2-5; the D call may be TRBD1 or TRBD2 (5 bases each). The clonotype was recovered from a human donor with aplastic anemia. Sequences were obtained from sorted CD4+, CD8+, or CD8+CD57+ T cells (not recorded which) from PBMCs. The CDR3 bases are TGTGCCAGCAGCCAAGTTGCCGGGGCAAGGGGTGCGTTC. Its protein is CASSQVAGARGAF.